This entry concerns a single T cell receptor (beta chain). This specimen comes from a study of blood T cell repertoires in COVID-19. On the study more broadly: Italy, Spain and the United States were the sources of the convalescent and acute COVID-19 samples. Sample material is recorded as cDNA or gDNA derived from T cells, B-cell-depleted T cells, or PBMCs.

In the original workflow: Researchers report that nucleated cell counts were estimated from reference gene primer amplification. Here immunoSEQ multiplex PCR was the method, and the copy in TCRdb shows in-frame clones only, minus some. For V, J and clone size, that table is used; D and trimming come from the DNA. The repertoire holds more than 30,000 clones, with around 87% as singletons. The CDR3 consists of 17 residues. The germline V gene encodes CDR1 MGHRA and CDR2 YSYEKL. V was clipped by 5 bases and J by 2 bases; unmatched bases: 14. The receptor was derived from a man in his sixties with active COVID-19. The chain is built from TRBV4-1 and TRBJ1-1, with 7 bases lining up with TRBD1. Material for sequencing was peripheral blood. This chain's CDR3 is CASSMTVIRGPNTEAFF. The CDR3 bases are TGCGCCAGCAGCATGACAGTTATAAGGGGGCCTAACACTGAAGCTTTCTTT.